Presented here are 25 T cell receptor beta chains from one specimen sequenced in a study of cytomegalovirus exposure and HLA in healthy donors. A multiplex PCR was run with 60 Vbeta primers and 13 Jbeta primers. Data came from immunoSEQ multiplex PCR; TCRdb stores just in-frame clones and leaves some out. The table has roughly 80,000 clones, less than 75% seen once. Material: PBMCs. The receptor set was obtained from a man aged 30 to 39 in good health and CMV-seropositive.

The V call is TRBV19, the J call TRBJ1-2; D is unclear. CDR3 length equals 14 residues. CDR1 and CDR2 (germline): LNHDA, SQIVND (reference sequence). V lost 4 bases and J 8 bases, leaving 17 bases between the germline ends. CDR3 sequence (DNA): TGTGCCAGTAGTAAGGAGGGAACCGACGTGGGCTACACCTTC. Protein product: CASSKEGTDVGYTF.

The sample holds a few counts of this clone. V usage is TRBV6-1 and J usage is TRBJ2-6; the D is unclear. The CDR3 is 16 residues long. Trimming stripped 4 bases from V and 0 bases from J, with 10 bases between. Germline CDR1 and CDR2: MNHNS and SASEGT. The CDR3 is CASSVRLISGANVLTF. The DNA for the CDR3 is TGTGCCAGCAGTGTCCGACTGATCTCTGGGGCCAACGTCCTGACTTTC.

This clone appeared a few times. CDR3 bases: TGTGCCAGCAGCCAATCGAGACACGCAACTAATGAAAAACTGTTTTTT. Its translation: CASSQSRHATNEKLFF. The V and J genes are TRBV4-2 and TRBJ1-4; D remains unclear. Germline loops: CDR1 LGHNA, CDR2 YNFKEQ. V was clipped by 2 bases and J by 0 bases, with 10 bases between them. This CDR3 has 16 amino acids.

CDR3 nucleotides: TGCAGCGTATGGACAGATAACACTGAAGCTTTCTTT. Protein: CSVWTDNTEAFF. This chain joins TRBV29-1 and TRBJ1-1; TRBD1 might be the D (6 bases). Trimming removed 6 bases from V and 2 bases from J, with 10 bases in between. Germline V gene lookup returns CDR1 SQVTM and CDR2 ANQGSEA. The length of the CDR3 is 12 residues. Based on the CDR3 plus reference TRBV29-1 and TRBJ1-1, the full variable domain is SAVISQKPSRDICQRGTSLTIQCQVDSQVTMMFWYRQQPGQSLTLIATANQGSEATYESGFVIDKFPISRPNLTFSTLTVSNMSPEDSSIYLCSVWTDNTEAFFGQGTRLTVV.

This clone was recorded a few times. This chain uses TRBV2 with TRBJ1-4; a weak D match, TRBD1 (5 bases). The V end was cut by 8 bases, the J end by 7 bases, with 14 bases between. The germline V gene encodes CDR1 SNHLY and CDR2 FYNNEI. The length of the CDR3 is 13 residues. The CDR3 bases are TGTGCCAGCGGGGATCCCGGGGGTGAAAAACTGTTTTTT. This translates into CASGDPGGEKLFF.

CDR3 in amino acids: CASSLAGTYEQYF. Written as DNA, the CDR3 is TGTGCCAGCAGCTTAGCGGGGACCTACGAGCAGTACTTC. The chain carries TRBV7-3 and TRBJ2-7, with D perhaps TRBD2 (6 bases). Trimming took 2 bases from V and 2 from J, leaving 7 bases between them. This CDR3 comprises 13 residues. Germline V gene sequence: CDR1 SGHTA, CDR2 FQGTGA.

This chain joins TRBV15 and TRBJ2-3, with D possibly matching TRBD1 (6 bases). The CDR3 consists of 15 residues. The germline V gene encodes CDR1 LNHNV and CDR2 YYDKDF (reference sequence). The V end lost 3 bases, the J end lost 0 bases, and 10 bases lay between the germline ends. In nucleotides, the CDR3 is TGTGCCACCAGCAGTAGGACAGCCAGCACAGATACGCAGTATTTT. The encoded protein is CATSSRTASTDTQYF.

This clone showed up just a few times. V and J are TRBV6-1 and TRBJ2-7; 11 bases line up with TRBD2. Germline-derived CDR1 and CDR2 are MNHNS and SASEGT. The CDR3 loop spans 15 amino acids. Trimming removed 1 base from V and 11 bases from J; junction bases left unmatched: 10. The CDR3: CASSEEVSGGGWEYF. CDR3 coding DNA: TGTGCCAGCAGTGAAGAAGTTAGCGGGGGGGGTTGGGAGTACTTC.

This clone was picked up a small number of times. This sequence joins TRBV30 and TRBJ1-1; no firm D call. V lost 0 bases and J 11 bases, leaving 13 bases between the germline ends. CDR1 and CDR2 from the germline V gene are GTSNPN and SVGIG (reference sequence). This CDR3 is built from 12 residues. The CDR3 sequence: CAWSVSLSLAFF. In DNA form, the CDR3 reads TGTGCCTGGAGTGTATCCCTGTCCCTCGCTTTCTTT.

This chain connects TRBV6-5 to TRBJ2-5; weak D call: TRBD1 (5 bases). The germline gives CDR1 MNHEY, CDR2 SVGAGI. There are 14 residues in the CDR3. Deletions cut 2 bases from V and 5 bases from J, with 12 bases between. CDR3 sequence: CASSYLKGRETQYF. CDR3 DNA sequence: TGTGCCAGCAGTTACCTTAAGGGGCGGGAGACCCAGTACTTC.

This chain links TRBV27 with TRBJ2-7; D unclear. The length of the CDR3 is 14 residues. The germline V gene has CDR1 MNHEY and CDR2 SMNVEV (reference sequence). With 1 base removed from V and 4 bases from J, the gap between germline ends came to 11 bases. The CDR3 region has the DNA TGTGCCAGCAGTTTATTGCCTAGAGGATACGAGCAGTACTTC. Its translation is CASSLLPRGYEQYF.

J is TRBJ2-7 and V is TRBV18, with 7 bases matching TRBD2. The CDR3 has 14 residues. CDR1 and CDR2 from the germline V gene are KGHSH and LQKENI. Trimming cost V 10 bases and J 2 bases; bases outside gene matches: 11. The CDR3 bases are TGTGCCACCATGGCCCGGGGGGTCCCCTACGAGCAGTACTTC. Protein product: CATMARGVPYEQYF.

The chain recombines TRBV5-1 with TRBJ2-1; tentative D call: TRBD2 (6 bases). V lost 2 bases and J lost 0, with 12 bases in between. This CDR3 has 16 residues. Germline CDR1 SGHRS, CDR2 YFSETQ. The CDR3 coding sequence is TGCGCCAGCAGCTTAAGTTCGGGGGTCTCCTACAATGAGCAGTTCTTC. The encoded protein is CASSLSSGVSYNEQFF.

This clone was found a few times. One junction end disagrees with the germline gene, perhaps due to a read error. This chain connects TRBV5-4 to TRBJ1-4; no clear D. This CDR3 contains 13 residues. The V gene's germline CDR1 is SGHNT and CDR2 YYREEE (reference sequence). The CDR3, as DNA: TGTGCCAGCAAGGAGAGGTCCAACCGAAAAACTGTTTTT. It yields the protein CASKERSNRKTVF.

The V and J genes are TRBV6-1 and TRBJ1-1; TRBD1 matches 9 bases. Germline V gives CDR1 MNHNS, CDR2 SASEGT. V lost 7 bases to trimming and J lost 5 bases; unmatched junction nucleotides: 11. The CDR3 sequence is 15 residues long. This CDR3 is CASTEKDRGRTEAFF. In nucleotides, the CDR3 is TGTGCCAGCACCGAAAAGGACAGGGGTCGAACTGAAGCTTTCTTT.

The rearrangement uses TRBV7-2 and TRBJ2-1, with D maybe TRBD2 (6 bases). Germline-derived CDR1 and CDR2 are SGHTA and FQGNSA. The CDR3 length is 16 residues. Trimming took off 3 bases at V and 0 bases at J, with 12 bases between the two ends. CDR3 loop: CASSFTAGSSYNEQFF. CDR3 nucleotide sequence: TGTGCCAGCAGCTTTACGGCGGGGAGCTCCTACAATGAGCAGTTCTTC.

This clone has a handful of counts. The rearrangement joins TRBV27 to TRBJ1-2, with D possibly matching TRBD1 (6 bases). V was pared by 4 bases and J by 8 bases, with 14 bases between. This CDR3 has 13 residues. Germline values: CDR1 MNHEY, CDR2 SMNVEV (reference sequence). In DNA, the CDR3 is TGTGCCAGCAGTTCTTCCGGCGGGGGCGGCTACACCTTC. It specifies CASSSSGGGGYTF.

This clone was found a few times. V is TRBV4-3 and J is TRBJ1-2; TRBD1 is a possible D gene (5 bases). V was trimmed by 1 base and J by 3 bases, leaving 9 bases between them. The CDR3 runs to 14 residues. The germline V gene encodes CDR1 LGHNA and CDR2 YSLEER. The CDR3 coding sequence is TGCGCCAGCAGCCAAGTGCAGGGCGACTATGGCTACACCTTC. It translates to CASSQVQGDYGYTF.

The chain has TRBV30 and TRBJ2-6; D unclear. CDR3 length: 14 residues. The germline CDR1 and CDR2 sequences are GTSNPN and SVGIG (reference sequence). Trimming shortened V by 0 bases and J by 0 bases, and 3 bases separated the two germline ends. For the CDR3, the DNA is TGTGCCTGGAGTGTCTCCTCTGGGGCCAACGTCCTGACTTTC. Translated, it gives CAWSVSSGANVLTF.

The V call is TRBV6-1, the J call TRBJ1-5; a weak D match, TRBD1 (5 bases). CDR3 length: 12 residues. The germline CDR1 and CDR2 sequences are MNHNS and SASEGT. The V and J ends lost 8 bases and 3 bases respectively, with 8 bases between them. CDR3: CASGTTNQPQHF. The CDR3 DNA is TGTGCCAGCGGGACTACCAATCAGCCCCAGCATTTT.

The chain joins TRBV30 to TRBJ2-5; 10 positions match TRBD2. V lost 0 bases, J lost 6 bases, and 4 bases stayed unmatched. Germline assignment: CDR1 GTSNPN and CDR2 SVGIG (reference sequence). The CDR3 has 14 amino acids. CDR3 DNA: TGTGCCTGGAGTGTCGGACTAGCGGTCCAGACCCAGTACTTC. As protein: CAWSVGLAVQTQYF.

This clone has just a few counts. The rearrangement joins TRBV19 to TRBJ2-7; tentatively, D is TRBD1 (5 bases). The germline gives CDR1 LNHDA, CDR2 SQIVND (reference sequence). The CDR3 has 13 amino acids. Deletions cut 2 bases from V and 3 bases from J, with 8 bases between. CDR3 sequence: CASSITGSYEQYF. In DNA form, the CDR3 reads TGTGCCAGTAGTATAACAGGAAGCTACGAGCAGTACTTC.

The rearrangement links TRBV28 to TRBJ2-3; tentatively, D is TRBD2 (5 bases). The CDR3 has 14 residues. V was cut by 3 bases and J by 4 bases, with 11 bases left in between. Germline CDR1 reads MDHEN; CDR2 reads SYDVKM. The CDR3 region is CASSLVPSPDTQYF. The DNA of the CDR3 is TGTGCCAGCAGTTTGGTCCCTAGCCCAGATACGCAGTATTTT.

The chain recombines TRBV6-6 with TRBJ2-1; 8 bases map to TRBD1. With V trimmed by 7 bases and J by 9 bases, 14 bases remained unmatched. CDR3 size: 15 residues. Germline V gene sequence: CDR1 MNHNY, CDR2 SVGAGI (reference sequence). The CDR3 coding sequence is TGTGCCAGCACACCCCGCGACGACAGGGGTGTTGAGCAGTTCTTC. As protein: CASTPRDDRGVEQFF.

The gene calls are TRBV4-1 and TRBJ1-2, with D unclear. V was shortened by 1 base and J by 4 bases, with 10 bases between the two germline ends. The CDR3 length is 14 residues. The V gene's germline CDR1 is MGHRA and CDR2 YSYEKL. The CDR3 DNA follows: TGCGCCAGCAGCCAAGCGGGGTCGGCCTATGGCTACACCTTC. Amino acid sequence: CASSQAGSAYGYTF.